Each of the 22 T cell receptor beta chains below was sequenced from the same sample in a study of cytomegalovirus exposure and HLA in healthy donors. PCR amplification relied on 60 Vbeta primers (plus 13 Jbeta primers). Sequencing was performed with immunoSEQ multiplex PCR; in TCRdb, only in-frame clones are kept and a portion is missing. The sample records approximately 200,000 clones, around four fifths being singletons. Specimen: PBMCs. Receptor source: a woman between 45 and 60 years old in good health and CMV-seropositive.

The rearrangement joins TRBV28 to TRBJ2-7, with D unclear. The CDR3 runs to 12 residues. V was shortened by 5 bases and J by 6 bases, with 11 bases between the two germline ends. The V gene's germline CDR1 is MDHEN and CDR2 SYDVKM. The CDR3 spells CASSPPIAEQYF. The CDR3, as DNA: TGTGCCAGCAGTCCCCCTATTGCCGAGCAGTACTTC.

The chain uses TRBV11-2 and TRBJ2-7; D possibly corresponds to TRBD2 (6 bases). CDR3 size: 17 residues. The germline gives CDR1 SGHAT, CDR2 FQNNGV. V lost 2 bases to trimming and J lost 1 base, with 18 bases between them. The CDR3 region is CASSLLKDGTASYEQYF. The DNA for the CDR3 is TGTGCCAGCAGCTTATTAAAGGACGGGACTGCTTCCTACGAGCAGTACTTC.

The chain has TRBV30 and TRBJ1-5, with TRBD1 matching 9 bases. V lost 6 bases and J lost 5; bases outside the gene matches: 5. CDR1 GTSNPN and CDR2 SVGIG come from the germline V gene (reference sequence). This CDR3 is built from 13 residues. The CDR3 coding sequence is TGTGCCTGTTCACAGGGGGCGGATCAGCCCCAGCATTTT. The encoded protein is CACSQGADQPQHF.

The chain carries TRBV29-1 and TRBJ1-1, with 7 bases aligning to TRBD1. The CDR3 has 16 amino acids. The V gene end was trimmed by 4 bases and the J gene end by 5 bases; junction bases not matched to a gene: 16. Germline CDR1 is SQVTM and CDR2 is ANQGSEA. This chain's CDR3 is CSVASDRAPGWTEAFF. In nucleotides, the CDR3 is TGCAGCGTTGCCTCTGACAGGGCCCCGGGGTGGACTGAAGCTTTCTTT.

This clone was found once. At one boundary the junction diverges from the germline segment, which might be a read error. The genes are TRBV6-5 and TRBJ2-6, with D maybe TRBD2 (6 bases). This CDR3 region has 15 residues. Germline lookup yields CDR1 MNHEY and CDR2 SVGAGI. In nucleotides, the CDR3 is TGTGCCAGCAGTTACACCAGAGGCGGGGCCAACGGCCTGACTTTC. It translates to CASSYTRGGANGLTF.

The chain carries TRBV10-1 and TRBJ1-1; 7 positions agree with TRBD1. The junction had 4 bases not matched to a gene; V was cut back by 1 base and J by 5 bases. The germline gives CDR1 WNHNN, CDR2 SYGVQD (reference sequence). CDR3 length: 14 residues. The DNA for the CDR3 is TGCGCCAGCAGTGAGTACAGGGGTGGGACTGAAGCTTTCTTT. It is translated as CASSEYRGGTEAFF.

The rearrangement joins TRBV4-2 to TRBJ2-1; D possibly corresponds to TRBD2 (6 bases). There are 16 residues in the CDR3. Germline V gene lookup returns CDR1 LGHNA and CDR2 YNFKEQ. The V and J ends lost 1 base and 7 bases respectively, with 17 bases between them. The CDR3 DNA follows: TGTGCCAGCAGCCAAGGGTTCGCGGGACCGGGAAATGAGCAGTTCTTC. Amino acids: CASSQGFAGPGNEQFF.

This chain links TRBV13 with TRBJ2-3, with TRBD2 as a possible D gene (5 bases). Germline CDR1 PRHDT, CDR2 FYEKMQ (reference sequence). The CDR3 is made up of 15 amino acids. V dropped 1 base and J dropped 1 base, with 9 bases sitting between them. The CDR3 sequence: CASSLVAQGTDTQYF. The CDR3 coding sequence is TGTGCCAGCAGCTTAGTAGCGCAAGGCACAGATACGCAGTATTTT.

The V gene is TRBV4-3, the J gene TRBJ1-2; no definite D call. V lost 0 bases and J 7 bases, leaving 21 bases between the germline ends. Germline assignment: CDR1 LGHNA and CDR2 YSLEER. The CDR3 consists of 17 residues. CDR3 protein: CASSQESSGGKSGGYTF. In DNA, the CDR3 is TGCGCCAGCAGCCAAGAATCGTCCGGCGGGAAATCGGGTGGCTACACCTTC.

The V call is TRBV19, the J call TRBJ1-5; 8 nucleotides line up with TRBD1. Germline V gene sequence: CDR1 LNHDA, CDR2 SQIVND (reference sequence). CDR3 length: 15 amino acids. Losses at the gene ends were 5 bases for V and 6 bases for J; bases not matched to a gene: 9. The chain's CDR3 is CASSARTGLGQPQHF. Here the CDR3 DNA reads TGTGCCAGTAGTGCCCGGACAGGGTTGGGTCAGCCCCAGCATTTT.

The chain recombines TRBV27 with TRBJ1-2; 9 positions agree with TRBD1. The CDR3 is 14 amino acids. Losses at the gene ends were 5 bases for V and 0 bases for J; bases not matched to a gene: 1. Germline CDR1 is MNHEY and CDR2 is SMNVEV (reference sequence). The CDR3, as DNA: TGTGCCAGCAGTCGGACAGGGGCTAACTATGGCTACACCTTC. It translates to CASSRTGANYGYTF.

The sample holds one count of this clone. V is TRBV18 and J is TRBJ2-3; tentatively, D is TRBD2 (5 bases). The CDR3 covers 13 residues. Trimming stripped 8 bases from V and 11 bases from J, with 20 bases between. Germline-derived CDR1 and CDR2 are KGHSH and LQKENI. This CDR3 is CASTLAGAQRQYF. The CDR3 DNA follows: TGTGCCAGCACGCTCGCGGGCGCCCAGAGGCAGTATTTT.

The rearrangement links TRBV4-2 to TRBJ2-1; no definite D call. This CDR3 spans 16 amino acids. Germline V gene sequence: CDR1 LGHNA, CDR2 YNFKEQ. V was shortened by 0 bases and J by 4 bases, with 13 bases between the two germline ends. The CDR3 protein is CASSQDDTGSYNEQFF. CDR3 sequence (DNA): TGTGCCAGCAGCCAAGATGATACGGGTTCTTACAATGAGCAGTTCTTC.

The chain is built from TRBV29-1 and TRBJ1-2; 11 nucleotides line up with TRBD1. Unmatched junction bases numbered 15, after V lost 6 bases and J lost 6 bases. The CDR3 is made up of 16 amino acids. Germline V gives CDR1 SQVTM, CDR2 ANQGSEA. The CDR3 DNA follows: TGCAGCGTGGGGACAGGGGGAGTTCCCTATCGGGATGGCTACACCTTC. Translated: CSVGTGGVPYRDGYTF. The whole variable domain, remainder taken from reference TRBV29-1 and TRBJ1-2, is SAVISQKPSRDICQRGTSLTIQCQVDSQVTMMFWYRQQPGQSLTLIATANQGSEATYESGFVIDKFPISRPNLTFSTLTVSNMSPEDSSIYLCSVGTGGVPYRDGYTFGSGTRLTVV.

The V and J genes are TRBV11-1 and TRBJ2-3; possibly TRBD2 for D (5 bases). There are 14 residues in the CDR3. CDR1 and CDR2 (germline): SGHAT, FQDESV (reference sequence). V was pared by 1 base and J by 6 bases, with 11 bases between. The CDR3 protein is CASSLVLAHDTQYF. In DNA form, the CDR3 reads TGTGCCAGCAGCTTAGTGCTAGCCCACGATACGCAGTATTTT.

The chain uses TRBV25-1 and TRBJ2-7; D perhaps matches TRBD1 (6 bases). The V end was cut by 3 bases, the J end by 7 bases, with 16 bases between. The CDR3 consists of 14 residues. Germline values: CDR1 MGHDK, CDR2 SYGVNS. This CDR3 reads CASSDRGTRGEQYF. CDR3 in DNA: TGTGCCAGCAGTGATAGGGGGACCAGAGGGGAGCAGTACTTC.

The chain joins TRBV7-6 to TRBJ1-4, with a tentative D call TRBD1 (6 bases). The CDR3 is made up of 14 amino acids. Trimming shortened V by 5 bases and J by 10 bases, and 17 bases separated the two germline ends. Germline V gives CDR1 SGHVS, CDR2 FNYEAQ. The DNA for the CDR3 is TGTGCCAGCAGCCCCGCGGGGGGCGGTGGAAAACTGTTTTTT. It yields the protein CASSPAGGGGKLFF.

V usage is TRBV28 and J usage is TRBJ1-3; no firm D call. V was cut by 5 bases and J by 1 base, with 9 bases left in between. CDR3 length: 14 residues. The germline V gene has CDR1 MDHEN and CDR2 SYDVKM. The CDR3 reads CASSKRASGNTIYF. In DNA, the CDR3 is TGTGCCAGCAGTAAGCGGGCATCTGGAAACACCATATATTTT.

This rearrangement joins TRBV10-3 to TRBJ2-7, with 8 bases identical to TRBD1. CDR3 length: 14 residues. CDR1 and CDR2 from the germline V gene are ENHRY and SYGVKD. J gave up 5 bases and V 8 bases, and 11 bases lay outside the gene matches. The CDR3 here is CAIGDRRVRDEQYF. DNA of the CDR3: TGTGCCATCGGGGACAGGAGGGTCCGGGACGAGCAGTACTTC.

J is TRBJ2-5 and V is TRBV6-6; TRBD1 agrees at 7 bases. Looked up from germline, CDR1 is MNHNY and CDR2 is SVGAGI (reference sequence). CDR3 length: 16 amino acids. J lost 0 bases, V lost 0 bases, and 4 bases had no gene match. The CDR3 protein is CASSYSTGQYQETQYF. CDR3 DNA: TGTGCCAGCAGTTACTCGACAGGGCAGTACCAAGAGACCCAGTACTTC.

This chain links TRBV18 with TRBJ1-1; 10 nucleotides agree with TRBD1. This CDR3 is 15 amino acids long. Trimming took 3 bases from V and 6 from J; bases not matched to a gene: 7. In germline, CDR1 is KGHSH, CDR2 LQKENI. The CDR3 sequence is CASSPRDRGGAEAFF. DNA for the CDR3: TGTGCCAGCTCACCCCGGGACAGGGGAGGGGCTGAAGCTTTCTTT.

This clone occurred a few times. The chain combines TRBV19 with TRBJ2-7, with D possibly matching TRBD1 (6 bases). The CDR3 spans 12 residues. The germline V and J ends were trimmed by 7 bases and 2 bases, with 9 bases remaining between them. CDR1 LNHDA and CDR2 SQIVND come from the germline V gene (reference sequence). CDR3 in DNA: TGTGCCAGTATGGGGGCCCCCTACGAGCAGTACTTC. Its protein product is CASMGAPYEQYF.